Described below is a single T cell receptor (beta chain) sequence and its context. Its target is unknown. This table comes from immunoSEQ multiplex PCR, and its TCRdb copy is limited to in-frame clones, with some not included. Of about 53,000 clones in the sample, 65% to 85% are singletons; the top ten hold about 18%. Germline loops: CDR1 SGHVS, CDR2 FQNEAQ. V was clipped by 1 base and J by 5 bases; unmatched bases: 6. The CDR3 consists of 15 residues. The record originates from a study of T cells in localized non-small cell lung cancer. Study-wide points: Adjacent lung exhibited a median of about 50 among the 100 most abundant tumor clones. The study sequenced only one region of the tumor. As a result, intratumor heterogeneity could not be excluded and remains possible. Those with higher blood T cell density had longer overall survival. It was uninvolved adjacent lung that showed the highest T cell clonality, exceeding tumor.

The gene calls are TRBV7-8 and TRBJ2-7; 9 nucleotides match TRBD1. Material: peripheral blood mononuclear cells, obtained before any cancer treatment. This clonotype was sampled from a man aged 40 to 70 with stage III lung adenocarcinoma. CDR3 residues: CASSLEGTGRNEQYF. CDR3 DNA sequence: TGTGCCAGCAGCTTAGAAGGGACAGGGAGGAACGAGCAGTACTTC.